The clone carrying this T cell receptor beta chain was seen once. Antigen specificity is unknown. These data originate in a study of shared clonotypes between healthy human individuals. The V and J ends lost 4 bases and 7 bases, in that order; junction bases with no gene match: 6. The germline V gene has CDR1 SGHDT and CDR2 YYEEEE. The CDR3 loop spans 14 amino acids. Naive CD8 cells lacked CD45RO and underwent positive selection for CCR7, leaving out terminally differentiated effector memory CD45RA+ cells. Findings of the study overall: What rarefaction showed was incomplete sorted-subset sequencing despite large depth. Relative to memory subsets, naive subsets generally showed larger estimated richness. About 5% of naive CD4 clonotypes were common to a handful of donors.

Sequenced by immunoSEQ multiplex PCR; TCRdb stores in-frame clones only, minus some. This sample has hundreds of thousands of clones, with 96% found just once. The material sequenced was naive CD8+ T cells sorted from blood. This receptor was identified in a woman aged 25 to 39 in good health. The chain uses TRBV5-6 and TRBJ1-4; 8 bases line up with TRBD1. This chain's CDR3 is CASSGPTGVEKLFF. In nucleotides, the CDR3 is TGTGCCAGCAGCGGCCCGACAGGGGTTGAAAAACTGTTTTTT.